This TCR beta chain was identified in a study of T cell responses to AZD1222 COVID-19 vaccine. Overall study: Whether given at about 4 or about 12 weeks, second doses were pooled.

Concerning this clone: As yet, its antigen is unknown.

Using immunoSEQ multiplex PCR, the repertoire was profiled, and TCRdb retains in-frame clones only, with some absent. Found here are under 95,000 clones, approximately 89% of them singletons; the top ten hold 2.2%. Findings of the study overall: Baseline seropositives among AZD1222 recipients totaled only 5 to 7. The sample set comprised mostly white British donors with more females, and clonal diversity was possibly underestimated.

Germline lookup yields CDR1 SGDLS and CDR2 YYNGEE. The CDR3 is 14 residues long. The V segment lost 0 bases and the J segment 3 bases; nucleotides outside the gene matches: 2. This chain connects TRBV9 to TRBJ2-5, with 7 bases that match TRBD2. The sequence derives from an adult in good health. Specimen: peripheral blood, collected on day 0 of AZD1222 vaccination. The CDR3 sequence is CASSVGLAEETQYF. As DNA, the CDR3 is TGTGCCAGCAGCGTAGGCCTAGCGGAAGAGACCCAGTACTTC.